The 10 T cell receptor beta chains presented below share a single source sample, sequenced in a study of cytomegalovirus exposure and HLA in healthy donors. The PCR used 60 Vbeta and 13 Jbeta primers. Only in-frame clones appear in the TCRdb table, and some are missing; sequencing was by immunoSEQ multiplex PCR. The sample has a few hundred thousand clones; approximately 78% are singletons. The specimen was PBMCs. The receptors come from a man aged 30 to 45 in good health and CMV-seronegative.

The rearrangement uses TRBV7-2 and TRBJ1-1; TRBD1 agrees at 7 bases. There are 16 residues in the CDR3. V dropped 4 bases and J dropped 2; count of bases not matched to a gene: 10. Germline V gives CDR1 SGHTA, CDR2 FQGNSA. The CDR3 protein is CASSYLDRVINTEAFF. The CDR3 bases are TGTGCCAGCAGCTACTTAGACAGGGTGATAAACACTGAAGCTTTCTTT.

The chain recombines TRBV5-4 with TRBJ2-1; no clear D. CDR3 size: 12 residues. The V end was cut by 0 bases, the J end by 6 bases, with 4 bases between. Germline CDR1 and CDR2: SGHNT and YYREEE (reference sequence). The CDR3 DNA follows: TGTGCCAGCAGCTTGGCCTCCAATGAGCAGTTCTTC. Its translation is CASSLASNEQFF. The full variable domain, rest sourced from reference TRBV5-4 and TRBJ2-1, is ETGVTQSPTHLIKTRGQQVTLRCSSQSGHNTVSWYQQALGQGPQFIFQYYREEENGRGNFPPRFSGLQFPNYSSELNVNALELDDSALYLCASSLASNEQFFGPGTRLTVL.

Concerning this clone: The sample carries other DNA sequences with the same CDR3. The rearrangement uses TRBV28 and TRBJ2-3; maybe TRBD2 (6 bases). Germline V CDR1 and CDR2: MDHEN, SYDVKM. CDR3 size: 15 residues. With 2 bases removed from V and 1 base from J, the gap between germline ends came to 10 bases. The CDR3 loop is CASSLRRGGTDTQYF. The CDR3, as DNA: TGTGCCAGCAGTTTAAGGCGGGGCGGCACAGATACGCAGTATTTT.

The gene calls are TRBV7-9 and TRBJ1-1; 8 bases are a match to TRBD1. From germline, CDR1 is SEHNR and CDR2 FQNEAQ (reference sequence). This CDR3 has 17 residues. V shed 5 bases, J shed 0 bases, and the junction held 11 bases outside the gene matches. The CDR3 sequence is CASSPDRAVNMNTEAFF. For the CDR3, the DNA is TGTGCCAGCAGCCCGGACAGGGCGGTTAACATGAACACTGAAGCTTTCTTT.

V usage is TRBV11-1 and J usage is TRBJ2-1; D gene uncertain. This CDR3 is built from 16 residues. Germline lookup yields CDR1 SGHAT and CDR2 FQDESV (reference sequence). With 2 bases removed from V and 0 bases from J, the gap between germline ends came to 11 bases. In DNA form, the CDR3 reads TGTGCCAGCAGCTTACGCATACAGAGCTCCTACAATGAGCAGTTCTTC. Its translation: CASSLRIQSSYNEQFF. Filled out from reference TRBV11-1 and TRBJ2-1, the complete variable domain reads EAEVAQSPRYKITEKSQAVAFWCDPISGHATLYWYRQILGQGPELLVQFQDESVVDDSQLPKDRFSAERLKGVDSTLKIQPAELGDSAMYLCASSLRIQSSYNEQFFGPGTRLTVL.

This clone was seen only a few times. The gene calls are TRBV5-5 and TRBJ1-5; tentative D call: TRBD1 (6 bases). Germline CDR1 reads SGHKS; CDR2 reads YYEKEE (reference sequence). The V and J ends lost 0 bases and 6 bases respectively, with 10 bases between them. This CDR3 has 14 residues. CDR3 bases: TGTGCCAGCAGCTTGGTGCAGGGGAGTCAGCCCCAGCATTTT. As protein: CASSLVQGSQPQHF. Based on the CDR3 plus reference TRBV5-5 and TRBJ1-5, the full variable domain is DAGVTQSPTHLIKTRGQQVTLRCSPISGHKSVSWYQQVLGQGPQFIFQYYEKEERGRGNFPDRFSARQFPNYSSELNVNALLLGDSALYLCASSLVQGSQPQHFGDGTRLSIL.

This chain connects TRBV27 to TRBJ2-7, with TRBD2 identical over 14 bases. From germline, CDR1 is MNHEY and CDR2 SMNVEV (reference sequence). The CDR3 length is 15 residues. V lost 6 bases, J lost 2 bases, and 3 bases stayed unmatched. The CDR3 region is CASRGLAGATYEQYF. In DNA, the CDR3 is TGTGCCAGCAGGGGACTAGCGGGGGCTACCTACGAGCAGTACTTC.

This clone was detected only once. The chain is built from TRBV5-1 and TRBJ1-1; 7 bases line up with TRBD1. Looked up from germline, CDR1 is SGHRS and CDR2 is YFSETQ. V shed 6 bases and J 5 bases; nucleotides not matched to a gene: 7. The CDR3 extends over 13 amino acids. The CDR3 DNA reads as TGCGCCAGCAACAGGGGAGGAGGTACTGAAGCTTTCTTT. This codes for CASNRGGGTEAFF.

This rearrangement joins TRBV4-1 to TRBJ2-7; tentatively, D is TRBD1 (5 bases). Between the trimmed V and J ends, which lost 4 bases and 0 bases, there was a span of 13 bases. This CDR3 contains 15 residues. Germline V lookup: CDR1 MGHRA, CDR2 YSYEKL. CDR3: CASSPRADLSYEQYF. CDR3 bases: TGCGCCAGCAGCCCCAGGGCGGACCTCTCCTACGAGCAGTACTTC.

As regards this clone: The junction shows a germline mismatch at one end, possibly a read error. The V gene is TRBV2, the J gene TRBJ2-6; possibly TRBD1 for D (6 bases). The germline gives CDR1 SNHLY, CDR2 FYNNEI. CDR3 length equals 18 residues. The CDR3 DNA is TGTGCCAGCAGTAGGGACACACTACAACTCTCTGGGGCCAGCGTCCTGACTTTC. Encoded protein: CASSRDTLQLSGASVLTF.